This TCR beta chain was identified in a study of blood T cell repertoires in COVID-19. Study details: The samples span acute and convalescent COVID-19 from the United States, Italy and Spain. T cells, B-cell-depleted T cells, or PBMCs supplied cDNA or gDNA.

Deletions cut 0 bases from V and 5 bases from J, with 13 bases between. Germline V CDR1 and CDR2: KGHSH, LQKENI. There are 15 residues in the CDR3. Original analysis: Amplification of reference gene primers provided the estimated nucleated cell counts. Only in-frame clones appear in the TCRdb table, and some are missing; sequencing was by immunoSEQ multiplex PCR. V and J calls and clone size are those listed in that table; D and trimming were worked out from the DNA. The sample consists of roughly 240,000 clones, around four fifths of them appearing once. The gene calls are TRBV18 and TRBJ1-2; TRBD1 is a possible D gene (5 bases). The sequenced material came from peripheral blood. The TCR sequence derives from a woman in her 70s with acute or convalescent COVID-19. The CDR3 sequence is CASSPPGAPGYGYTF. As DNA, the CDR3 is TGTGCCAGCTCACCACCTGGGGCCCCAGGGTATGGCTACACCTTC.